What follows are 19 T cell receptor beta chains derived from one specimen sequenced in a study of human T cells and chemical hapten exposure. Time point of the sample: patch test 2, 6 weeks after DPC sensitization. Treatment noted: therapeutic diphenylcyclopropenone sensitization with weekly scalp DPC. TCRdb analysed the RACE reads with MiXCR anew, one entry per CDR3 protein. The sample lists 330,000 or so distinct CDR3 sequences, about 6.3% occurring once. Material: whole blood, obtained in connection with sensitization to the hapten diphenylcyclopropenone (DPC). Source of these receptors: a woman aged 18-29 years with alopecia areata. Some clones in this sample may be carry-over from other donors' samples.

This clonotype was observed at least ten times. The V call is TRBV20-1, the J call TRBJ1-5; D is undetermined. V lost 0 bases, J lost 6 bases, and 6 bases lay in between. The CDR3 runs 12 residues. CDR1 is DFQATT and CDR2 is SNEGSKA in the germline V gene (reference sequence). CDR3 region: CSARDRGQPQHF. In DNA, the CDR3 is TGCAGTGCTAGAGATCGGGGTCAGCCCCAGCATTTT.

This clonotype was counted only a few times. The chain is built from TRBV7-2 and TRBJ1-2, with D hard to call. The CDR3 covers 13 residues. V lost 2 bases and J lost 8, with 12 bases in between. The germline V gene has CDR1 SGHTA and CDR2 FQGNSA. CDR3 in DNA: TGTGCCAGCAGCTTATTTTCCGGGGAGGGCTACACCTTC. This codes for CASSLFSGEGYTF.

J is TRBJ2-1 and V is TRBV12-3 or TRBV12-4, with 7 bases that match TRBD1. The CDR3 is 17 amino acids. Trimming removed 6 bases from V and 6 bases from J; junction bases left unmatched: 17. CDR3 nucleotide sequence: TGTGCCAGCAGCGAATACACCGGGACAGCGCCGACCAATGAGCAGTTCTTC. It codes for CASSEYTGTAPTNEQFF.

The V call is TRBV27, the J call TRBJ1-2, with TRBD1 matching over 7 bases. The V gene's germline CDR1 is MNHEY and CDR2 SMNVEV (reference sequence). This CDR3 comprises 15 residues. V trimming: 5 bases; J trimming: 5 bases; junction bases outside the gene matches: 11. For the CDR3, the DNA is TGTGCCAGCAGTCCCACAGGGGATGGGGGTTATGGCTACACCTTC. This encodes CASSPTGDGGYGYTF.

This clonotype occurred a few times. The gene calls are TRBV20-1 and TRBJ1-1; a weak D match, TRBD1 (6 bases). Germline assignment: CDR1 DFQATT and CDR2 SNEGSKA (reference sequence). CDR3 size: 15 residues. Trimming took off 3 bases at V and 0 bases at J, with 14 bases between the two ends. CDR3 sequence reads: CSASRAGTLNTEAFF. For the CDR3, the DNA is TGCAGTGCTAGTCGAGCCGGGACACTGAACACTGAAGCTTTCTTT.

This clonotype appeared many times. J is TRBJ1-6 and V is TRBV12-3 or TRBV12-4; D remains ambiguous. V dropped 3 bases and J dropped 0 bases, with 12 bases sitting between them. This CDR3 is built from 17 residues. In DNA form, the CDR3 reads TGTGCCAGCAGTTTTCGGTACGGGAGCTCCTATAATTCACCCCTCCACTTT. It translates to CASSFRYGSSYNSPLHF.

This clonotype has at least ten counts. The chain couples TRBV5-1 to TRBJ1-2, with D perhaps matching TRBD1 (5 bases). Per the germline V gene, CDR1 is SGHRS and CDR2 is YFSETQ. With 5 bases removed from V and 2 bases from J, the gap between germline ends came to 19 bases. The CDR3 runs to 16 residues. For the CDR3, the DNA is TGCGCCAGCAGTCTCACACTTGACAGCAGCAACTATGGCTACACCTTC. It codes for CASSLTLDSSNYGYTF.

The chain combines TRBV7-2 with TRBJ2-3, with no clear D. The CDR3 has 15 residues. Germline lookup yields CDR1 SGHTA and CDR2 FQGNSA. Trimming removed 4 bases from V and 0 bases from J, with 11 bases in between. DNA for the CDR3: TGTGCCAGCAGCTCCGACATTCTTAGCACAGATACGCAGTATTTT. It specifies CASSSDILSTDTQYF.

The chain carries TRBV7-6 and TRBJ2-2, with D tentatively TRBD1 (7 bases). Trimming stripped 2 bases from V and 6 bases from J, with 13 bases between. The CDR3 length is 15 residues. The germline gives CDR1 SGHVS, CDR2 FNYEAQ. The CDR3 DNA follows: TGTGCCAGCAGCTTACTAGGCAGGGGGGCCGGGGAGCTGTTTTTT. Encoded protein: CASSLLGRGAGELFF.

The chain combines TRBV5-1 with TRBJ2-7; tentative D call: TRBD1 (6 bases). The CDR3 has 15 amino acids. Germline-derived CDR1 and CDR2 are SGHRS and YFSETQ. V was pared by 0 bases and J by 4 bases, with 14 bases between. The CDR3 is CASSLATGGQYEQYF. CDR3 nucleotide sequence: TGCGCCAGCAGCTTGGCGACAGGTGGTCAGTACGAGCAGTACTTC.

V usage is TRBV24-1 and J usage is TRBJ2-1, with D perhaps being TRBD1 or TRBD2 (6 bases each). This CDR3 comprises 15 residues. CDR1 and CDR2 from the germline V gene are KGHDR and SFDVKD. V shed 5 bases and J shed 5 bases, with 15 bases lying between them. The DNA for the CDR3 is TGTGCCACCAGTGCTGGGGGGCAGGCAGACAATGAGCAGTTCTTC. Its translation: CATSAGGQADNEQFF.

In its sample, this clonotype was seen a few times. The DNA for the CDR3 is TGTGCCAGCAGTTCAGTAGGAGGTCAGCCCCAGCATTTT. Its protein product is CASSSVGGQPQHF. The chain links TRBV12-3 or TRBV12-4 to TRBJ1-5; D remains ambiguous. V was cut by 4 bases and J by 6 bases, with 10 bases left in between. The CDR3 has 13 residues.

This clonotype has more than one count but fewer than ten. This rearrangement joins TRBV7-2 to TRBJ2-5; tentatively, D is TRBD2 (5 bases). Germline assignment: CDR1 SGHTA and CDR2 FQGNSA. This CDR3 region has 14 residues. Between the trimmed V and J ends, which lost 3 bases and 4 bases, there was a span of 12 bases. The CDR3 reads CASSFRGRLETQYF. CDR3 bases: TGTGCCAGCAGCTTCCGAGGGCGGTTAGAGACCCAGTACTTC.

There are many counts of this clonotype. The chain couples TRBV4-3 to TRBJ2-1, with 11 bases matching TRBD2. Per the germline V gene, CDR1 is LGHNA and CDR2 is YSLEER. The CDR3 totals 14 residues. V shed 8 bases, J shed 3 bases, and the junction held 3 bases outside the gene matches. CDR3 in amino acids: CASSTSGGYNEQFF. The CDR3 DNA is TGCGCCAGCTCCACTAGCGGGGGCTACAATGAGCAGTTCTTC.

In its sample, this clonotype was seen many times. The V gene is TRBV7-9, the J gene TRBJ2-7; TRBD2 matches at 8 bases. The CDR3 is 13 amino acids. V gave up 3 bases and J gave up 6 bases; unmatched junction bases: 4. CDR1 and CDR2 from the germline V gene are SEHNR and FQNEAQ (reference sequence). As DNA, the CDR3 is TGTGCCAGCAGCTTTGAGCGGGGGACCGAGCAGTACTTC. Amino acid sequence: CASSFERGTEQYF.

This clonotype has only a few counts. The chain has TRBV28 and TRBJ1-1; 8 nucleotides align to TRBD1. Germline CDR1 is MDHEN and CDR2 is SYDVKM. The ends lost 5 bases at V and 3 bases at J; junction bases unmatched: 8. There are 15 residues in the CDR3. This CDR3 is CASSPGGAGDTEAFF. The DNA of the CDR3 is TGTGCCAGCAGTCCAGGGGGCGCCGGGGACACTGAAGCTTTCTTT.

This clonotype has ten or more counts. The chain is built from TRBV28 and TRBJ2-7; 11 bases map to TRBD2. Germline V gene data show CDR1 as MDHEN and CDR2 as SYDVKM. J was trimmed by 2 bases and V by 10 bases; bases with no gene match: 4. This CDR3 is built from 13 residues. CDR3 amino acids: CAIGTSGTYEQYF. CDR3 coding DNA: TGTGCCATCGGGACTAGCGGAACCTACGAGCAGTACTTC.

This clonotype was detected many times. This sequence joins TRBV28 and TRBJ2-3, with D possibly matching TRBD1 (6 bases). CDR1 and CDR2 from the germline V gene are MDHEN and SYDVKM. The CDR3 has 16 residues. Between the trimmed V and J ends, which lost 5 bases and 0 bases, there was a span of 15 bases. The CDR3: CASSPETGQSTDTQYF. The DNA of the CDR3 is TGTGCCAGCAGTCCCGAGACCGGACAGAGCACAGATACGCAGTATTTT.

The chain employs TRBV6-5 and TRBJ2-5; tentative D call: TRBD1 (5 bases). The ends were cut back, 6 bases at V and 5 bases at J, with 13 bases in the middle. From germline, CDR1 is MNHEY and CDR2 SVGAGI. The CDR3 contains 13 residues. The DNA of the CDR3 is TGTGCCAGCAGACCACAGGATCCGGAGACCCAGTACTTC. Translation: CASRPQDPETQYF.